The source of this TCR beta chain is a study of beta chain features in type 1 diabetes. Overall study: Cell yields, gender and age were similar in healthy donors and patients. Across the samples, 100 million to 130 million sorted cells were examined in total.

What was sequenced were expressed TCRB transcripts, since all of the isolated RNA had been reverse transcribed. Libraries were prepared by immunoSEQ multiplex PCR; TCRdb keeps only in-frame clonotypes and omits some of them. The table shows approximately 150,000 clones, with 7% to 10% occurring only once. The CDR3 consists of 16 residues. Each population that was sorted was more than 95% pure. This TCR derives from a woman aged 18-35 years in good health. The genes are TRBV12-2 and TRBJ2-1; TRBD2, the D gene given by the table, was not confirmed from the DNA. TRBV12-2 is classified as a pseudogene. The sample taken for sequencing was central memory CD4+ T cells from blood. CDR3 nucleotide sequence: TGTGCAAGTCGCTTAGCACTAGCGGGAGGATTCAATGAGCAGTTCTTC. Translated: CASRLALAGGFNEQFF.